The entry that follows covers one T cell receptor beta chain sequence. Its antigen is still unknown. Profiling relied on immunoSEQ multiplex PCR, and the TCRdb table lists in-frame clones only, not all of them. The sample has roughly 2,300,000 clones, just under 95% seen once. This entry comes from a study of shared clonotypes between healthy human individuals. Study-level background: Each donor contributed plates that comprised three CD4 naive, three CD4 memory, two CD8 naive and one CD8 memory.

This CDR3 has 14 residues. Germline V lookup: CDR1 SQVTM, CDR2 ANQGSEA. V was trimmed by 0 bases and J by 5 bases, leaving 13 bases between them. Study-wide results and limits: Relative to clonotypes present in all four donors, those not shared had lower generation probabilities.

This chain uses TRBV29-1 with TRBJ2-5; D is possibly TRBD1 (5 bases). The source is a man younger than 30 in good health. Some clones in this sample may be carry-over from other donors' samples. Sequencing was carried out using naive CD4+ T cells from PBMCs. Noted subset: CD45RA+ positively selected. The CDR3 region is CSVEDPGYRETQYF. The CDR3 coding sequence is TGCAGCGTTGAAGATCCAGGGTACCGGGAGACCCAGTACTTC.